One and the same sample provided the 28 T cell receptor beta chains below, sequenced in a study of T cells in Graves' hyperthyroidism and ophthalmopathy. TCR beta CDR3 regions were amplified from RNA transcripts. The HTBI primer set was used in a first-round RT-PCR of the TCR CDR3. One entry per CDR3 protein, called by TCRdb with MiXCR from the multiplex PCR reads. Of 400,000 to 550,000 distinct CDR3 sequences listed, around an eighth are singletons. Sequencing used blood. The source is a woman aged 18-35 years with Graves' hyperthyroidism.

At least ten counts were recorded for this clonotype. This chain connects TRBV2 to TRBJ1-4; D is unclear. The CDR3 has 13 residues. The germline CDR1 and CDR2 sequences are SNHLY and FYNNEI. The V and J ends lost 0 bases and 8 bases respectively, with 7 bases between them. Here the CDR3 DNA reads TGTGCCAGCAGTGAAGCGCGCCTGGAAAAACTGTTTTTT. Its protein product is CASSEARLEKLFF.

The V call is TRBV14, the J call TRBJ1-1; no clear D gene. The V end was cut by 1 base, the J end by 5 bases, with 5 bases between. Germline V gene data show CDR1 as SGHDN and CDR2 as FVKESK. The CDR3 extends over 12 amino acids. The CDR3 DNA is TGTGCCAGCAGCCAAGTTCATACTGAAGCTTTCTTT. Translating gives CASSQVHTEAFF. The whole variable domain, remainder taken from reference TRBV14 and TRBJ1-1, is EAGVTQFPSHSVIEKGQTVTLRCDPISGHDNLYWYRRVMGKEIKFLLHFVKESKQDESGMPNNRFLAERTGGTYSTLKVQPAELEDSGVYFCASSQVHTEAFFGQGTRLTVV.

There are many counts of this clonotype. V is TRBV19 and J is TRBJ2-3; perhaps TRBD2 as D (5 bases). Germline CDR1 LNHDA, CDR2 SQIVND (reference sequence). The length of the CDR3 is 14 residues. Deletions cut 6 bases from V and 2 bases from J, with 12 bases between. CDR3 nucleotide sequence: TGTGCCAGTAGCTCAGCGGATTACACAGATACGCAGTATTTT. Encoded protein: CASSSADYTDTQYF.

In this sample, this clonotype turned up many times. The rearrangement uses TRBV18 and TRBJ1-3; D is uncertain. V was cut by 6 bases and J by 0 bases, with 15 bases left in between. The CDR3 spans 16 residues. CDR1 and CDR2 (germline): KGHSH, LQKENI. The DNA for the CDR3 is TGTGCCAGCTCGAACGGCGTAAGGGACTCTGGAAACACCATATATTTT. Its protein is CASSNGVRDSGNTIYF.

This clonotype was counted a few times. The chain is built from TRBV19 and TRBJ2-3; D gene uncertain. The V end lost 2 bases, the J end lost 2 bases, and 5 bases lay between the germline ends. Looked up from germline, CDR1 is LNHDA and CDR2 is SQIVND (reference sequence). The CDR3 spans 13 residues. The DNA of the CDR3 is TGTGCCAGTAGTATACTCGTCACAGATACGCAGTATTTT. It is translated as CASSILVTDTQYF.

A few counts support this clonotype. The rearrangement links TRBV27 to TRBJ2-7; D is unresolved. Trimming took off 4 bases at V and 2 bases at J, with 9 bases between the two ends. Germline V CDR1 and CDR2: MNHEY, SMNVEV (reference sequence). The CDR3 length is 13 residues. CDR3 sequence: CASSSRPAYEQYF. In DNA, the CDR3 is TGTGCCAGCAGTTCCAGACCCGCCTACGAGCAGTACTTC.

This clonotype was recorded at least ten times. J is TRBJ2-3 and V is TRBV20-1, with a weak D call TRBD2 (5 bases). The germline V gene has CDR1 DFQATT and CDR2 SNEGSKA (reference sequence). The CDR3 runs to 13 residues. V was trimmed by 3 bases and J by 4 bases, leaving 11 bases between them. The CDR3 loop is CSARKDSADTQYF. The CDR3 DNA reads as TGCAGTGCTAGGAAGGATAGCGCAGATACGCAGTATTTT.

Concerning this clonotype itself: This may be a read error: a much more frequent sequence differs by one nucleotide. The chain has TRBV5-1 and TRBJ2-1, with a tentative D call TRBD2 (5 bases). The CDR3 is 14 residues long. The germline gives CDR1 SGHRS, CDR2 YFSETQ. Trimming took off 0 bases at V and 15 bases at J, with 19 bases between the two ends. Here the CDR3 reads CASSLDPAGVALFF. Written as DNA, the CDR3 is TGCGCCAGCAGCTTGGATCCCGCGGGCGTCGCGCTGTTCTTC.

CDR3 coding DNA: TGCGCCAGCACCCCGGGACAGGGGGCGACTAATGAAAAACTGTTTTTT. It specifies CASTPGQGATNEKLFF. The chain combines TRBV5-1 with TRBJ1-4, with 12 nucleotides matching TRBD1. The CDR3 has 16 residues. Germline values: CDR1 SGHRS, CDR2 YFSETQ. V lost 6 bases, J lost 2 bases, and 5 bases stayed unmatched.

The chain recombines TRBV5-5 with TRBJ2-7; weak D call: TRBD2 (7 bases). The length of the CDR3 is 14 residues. Germline CDR1 SGHKS, CDR2 YYEKEE (reference sequence). V was trimmed by 4 bases and J by 2 bases, leaving 13 bases between them. CDR3 sequence: CASSGGATPYEQYF. The CDR3 DNA reads as TGTGCCAGCAGCGGGGGGGCGACCCCCTACGAGCAGTACTTC.

This clonotype has at least ten counts. The chain recombines TRBV12-3 or TRBV12-4 with TRBJ1-4; tentatively, D is TRBD1 (6 bases). The CDR3 is made up of 13 amino acids. Trimming pared 4 bases from V and 7 bases from J, leaving 10 bases between. CDR3 sequence: CASSSQGPEKLFF. The CDR3 nucleotides are TGTGCCAGCAGTTCCCAGGGGCCTGAAAAACTGTTTTTT.

The chain joins TRBV19 to TRBJ1-2; 10 bases line up with TRBD1. Germline V gene lookup returns CDR1 LNHDA and CDR2 SQIVND (reference sequence). Losses at the gene ends were 11 bases for V and 3 bases for J; bases not matched to a gene: 9. The CDR3 runs to 14 residues. In DNA form, the CDR3 reads TGTGCCGGCAGGACAGGGGGTACCGACTATGGCTACACCTTC. This encodes CAGRTGGTDYGYTF.

This chain links TRBV27 with TRBJ2-7; either TRBD1 or TRBD2 may supply D (6 bases each). Germline CDR1 and CDR2: MNHEY and SMNVEV (reference sequence). V lost 8 bases and J lost 0, with 17 bases in between. The CDR3 contains 15 residues. In nucleotides, the CDR3 is TGTGCCAGCGCCGGGGGCGGGACCCCCTCCTACGAGCAGTACTTC. This encodes CASAGGGTPSYEQYF.

At least ten counts were recorded for this clonotype. This rearrangement joins TRBV29-1 to TRBJ1-1, with 10 nucleotides matching TRBD1. The CDR3 contains 14 residues. The V gene's germline CDR1 is SQVTM and CDR2 ANQGSEA. The ends lost 7 bases at V and 2 bases at J; junction bases unmatched: 7. In DNA form, the CDR3 reads TGCAGCGCCTGCGGGACAGGGGACAACACTGAAGCTTTCTTT. Its translation is CSACGTGDNTEAFF.

This clonotype was seen repeatedly, ten times or more. The chain recombines TRBV27 with TRBJ1-1; unclear D gene. CDR1 is MNHEY, CDR2 SMNVEV, per germline (reference sequence). This CDR3 has 13 residues. V dropped 5 bases and J dropped 4 bases, with 11 bases sitting between them. The CDR3: CASSLGVFTEAFF. CDR3 nucleotide sequence: TGTGCCAGCAGTCTGGGAGTGTTCACTGAAGCTTTCTTT.

Note on this clonotype: A much bigger clone sits one base away, suggesting this may be a read error. A read error is likely, as this CDR3 ends without the conserved phenylalanine or tryptophan. The J gene is TRBJ2-1, the V gene TRBV7-9; D is uncertain. CDR3 length: 11 amino acids. CDR1 SEHNR and CDR2 FQNEAQ come from the germline V gene (reference sequence). V shed 2 bases and J shed 8 bases, with 4 bases lying between them. Here the CDR3 reads CASSLRYEQFC. The CDR3 region has the DNA TGTGCCAGCAGCTTAAGGTATGAGCAGTTCTGC.

This clonotype was seen ten or more times. CDR3 DNA sequence: TGTGCCAGCAGTTACTTCGCGAGTAGGGCTTTCCCATCTGACACAGATACGCAGTATTTT. Its translation: CASSYFASRAFPSDTDTQYF. The chain is built from TRBV6-5 and TRBJ2-3; D remains unclear. CDR3 length: 20 residues. CDR1 is MNHEY, CDR2 SVGAGI, per germline. With 1 base removed from V and 2 bases from J, the gap between germline ends came to 25 bases.

This clonotype has ten or more counts. J is TRBJ2-7 and V is TRBV10-3; D remains ambiguous. The CDR3 has 12 residues. The ends were cut back, 4 bases at V and 4 bases at J, with 8 bases in the middle. In germline, CDR1 is ENHRY, CDR2 SYGVKD. The CDR3 region is CAISGTDYEQYF. The CDR3 DNA is TGTGCCATCAGTGGGACGGATTACGAGCAGTACTTC.

Ten or more counts support this clonotype. The chain combines TRBV6-2 or TRBV6-3 with TRBJ1-5; D not certain. Germline lookup yields CDR1 MNHEY and CDR2 SVGEGT. The V end lost 2 bases, the J end lost 3 bases, and 8 bases lay between the germline ends. This CDR3 has 14 amino acids. In DNA form, the CDR3 reads TGTGCCAGCAGTTACCGGCGGTCCAATCAGCCCCAGCATTTT. Its translation is CASSYRRSNQPQHF.

This clonotype appeared a few times. The V gene is TRBV27, the J gene TRBJ2-1; D is perhaps TRBD2 (6 bases). The CDR3 consists of 17 residues. The V gene lost 5 bases and the J gene lost 0 bases, with 17 bases spanning the gap. The germline V gene has CDR1 MNHEY and CDR2 SMNVEV (reference sequence). The DNA of the CDR3 is TGTGCCAGCAGTCGCGGGACTTCGAGATTCTCCTACAATGAGCAGTTCTTC. Protein product: CASSRGTSRFSYNEQFF.

This clonotype was seen ten or more times. This chain connects TRBV18 to TRBJ2-7, with 9 positions matching TRBD1. Germline CDR1 and CDR2: KGHSH and LQKENI. This CDR3 has 14 amino acids. Trimming cost V 3 bases and J 5 bases; bases outside gene matches: 5. CDR3 sequence: CASSPTGGENEQYF. For the CDR3, the DNA is TGTGCCAGCTCACCTACAGGGGGCGAAAACGAGCAGTACTTC.

This clonotype has ten or more counts. The chain is built from TRBV7-9 and TRBJ2-1, with 11 positions matching TRBD1. This CDR3 comprises 17 residues. Germline V gene data show CDR1 as SEHNR and CDR2 as FQNEAQ (reference sequence). Trimming took 5 bases from V and 8 from J; bases not matched to a gene: 14. CDR3 DNA sequence: TGTGCCAGCAGCATATACGGACAGGGGGCCCAGTTCGATGAGCAGTTCTTC. This gives the protein CASSIYGQGAQFDEQFF. The full variable domain, rest sourced from reference TRBV7-9 and TRBJ2-1, is DTGVSQNPRHKITKRGQNVTFRCDPISEHNRLYWYRQTLGQGPEFLTYFQNEAQLEKSRLLSDRFSAERPKGSFSTLEIQRTEQGDSAMYLCASSIYGQGAQFDEQFFGPGTRLTVL.

This clonotype was seen a few times. The CDR3 here is CSAREGTDFAAFF. The CDR3 DNA sequence: TGCAGTGCTAGAGAGGGGACAGATTTTGCGGCTTTCTTT. V and J are TRBV20-1 and TRBJ1-1, with 7 bases fitting TRBD1. V shed 0 bases, J shed 11 bases, and the junction held 9 bases outside the gene matches. This CDR3 comprises 13 residues. The germline V gene encodes CDR1 DFQATT and CDR2 SNEGSKA (reference sequence).

This clonotype occurred once. A read error is possible here, since a much larger clone lies one base away. The rearrangement uses TRBV2 and TRBJ1-2; D gene uncertain. Germline V gives CDR1 SNHLY, CDR2 FYNNEI. The CDR3 runs to 11 residues. In DNA form, the CDR3 reads TGTACCAGCAGAACCTTGGGGGGCTACACCTTC. Residues: CTSRTLGGYTF.

This clonotype was counted ten times or more. The chain links TRBV27 to TRBJ1-1; possible D gene TRBD1, 6 bases. The CDR3 loop spans 13 amino acids. The germline V and J ends were trimmed by 6 bases and 11 bases, with 19 bases remaining between them. Per the germline V gene, CDR1 is MNHEY and CDR2 is SMNVEV (reference sequence). The CDR3 loop reads CASRGGGTLGAFF. Written as DNA, the CDR3 is TGTGCCAGCAGGGGGGGGGGCACCTTGGGGGCTTTCTTT.

This clonotype was counted ten times or more. The rearrangement uses TRBV19 and TRBJ1-1; no firm D call. The V gene lost 0 bases and the J gene lost 4 bases, with 15 bases spanning the gap. The CDR3 is 16 amino acids. Germline CDR1 and CDR2: LNHDA and SQIVND (reference sequence). The CDR3 here is CASSIEKGSLLTEAFF. Here the CDR3 DNA reads TGTGCCAGTAGTATAGAGAAGGGATCCCTTCTCACTGAAGCTTTCTTT.

A word on this clonotype: A much larger clone lies one base from this, so it may be a read error. The chain is built from TRBV11-2 and TRBJ2-1; 12 nucleotides match TRBD2. Germline CDR1 and CDR2: SGHAT and FQNNGV. This CDR3 spans 17 amino acids. V shed 4 bases and J 3 bases; nucleotides not matched to a gene: 7. The CDR3 is CASSSPPTSGGYNEQFF. For the CDR3, the DNA is TGTGCCAGCAGCTCCCCCCCGACTAGCGGGGGCTACAATGAGCAGTTCTTC.

This clonotype has at least ten counts. The V call is TRBV7-9, the J call TRBJ1-1; a possible D gene is TRBD1 (5 bases). Germline V gene lookup returns CDR1 SEHNR and CDR2 FQNEAQ (reference sequence). The length of the CDR3 is 15 residues. V dropped 5 bases and J dropped 4 bases, with 17 bases sitting between them. CDR3 amino acids: CASSPLGGRGTEAFF. The DNA of the CDR3 is TGTGCCAGCAGCCCCCTCGGGGGGAGAGGCACTGAAGCTTTCTTT.